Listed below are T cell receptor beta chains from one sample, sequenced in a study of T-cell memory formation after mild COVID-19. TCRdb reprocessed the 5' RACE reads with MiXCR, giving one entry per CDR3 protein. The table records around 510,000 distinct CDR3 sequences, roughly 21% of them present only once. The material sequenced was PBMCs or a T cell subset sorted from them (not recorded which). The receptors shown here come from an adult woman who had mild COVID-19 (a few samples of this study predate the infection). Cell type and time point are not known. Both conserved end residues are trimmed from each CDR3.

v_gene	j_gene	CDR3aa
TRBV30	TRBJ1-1	AWIRTEAL
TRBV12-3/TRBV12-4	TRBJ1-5	ASRITGGDQPQH
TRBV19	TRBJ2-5	ASSIILLETQY
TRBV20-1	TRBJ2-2	SARELDRGGTGELF
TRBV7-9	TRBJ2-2	ASSRATSGAQGELF
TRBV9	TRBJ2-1	ASSKETGAEEQF
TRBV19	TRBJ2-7	ATRDSLYEQY
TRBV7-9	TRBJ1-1	ASSLRGFTEAF
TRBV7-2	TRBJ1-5	ASSLNRDNQPQH
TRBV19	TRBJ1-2	ASSPFLGGTGLYGYT
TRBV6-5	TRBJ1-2	ASSYGAETNYGYT
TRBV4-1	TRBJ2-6	ASSHLRGAGANVLT
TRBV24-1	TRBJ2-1	ATSDSGTHYNEQF
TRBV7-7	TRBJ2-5	ASSPTGPFGETQY
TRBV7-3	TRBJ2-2	ASSLKGGSGELF
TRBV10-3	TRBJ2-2	SISPGGLTGELF
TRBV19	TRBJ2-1	ASTQVGPGGGDNEQF
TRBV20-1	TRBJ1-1	SASSTVNTEAF
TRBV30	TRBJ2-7	AWSIWGSYEQY
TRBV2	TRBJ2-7	ASSVPRLGYEQY
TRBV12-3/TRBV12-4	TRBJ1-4	ASSSAGQGNEKLF
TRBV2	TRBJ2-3	ASSEWEVHTDTQY
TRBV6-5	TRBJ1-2	ASSYSDRYGYT
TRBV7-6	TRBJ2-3	ASSRNRQGPDTDTQY
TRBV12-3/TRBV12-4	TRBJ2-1	ASSFGGRLPNEQF
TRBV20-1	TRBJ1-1	SARNTRGTEAF
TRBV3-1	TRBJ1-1	ASSPPGRNTEAF
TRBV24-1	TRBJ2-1	ATSDTLAGGNNEQF
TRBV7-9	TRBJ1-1	ASSPPLGGIGTEAF
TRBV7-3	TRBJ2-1	ASSLESGRNEQF
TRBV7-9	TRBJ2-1	ASSLASAGRYEQF
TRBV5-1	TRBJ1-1	ASSLGVRGLGITEAF
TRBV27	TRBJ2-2	ASSLNGGELF
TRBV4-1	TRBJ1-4	ASSQDPGRNEKLF
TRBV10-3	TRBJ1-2	AISAAGNSQYGYT
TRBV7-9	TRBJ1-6	ASSKTGTGSGNSPLH
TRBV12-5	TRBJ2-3	ASGSTTDTQY
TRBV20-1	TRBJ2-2	SARDAGRDSGELF
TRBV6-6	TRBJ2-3	ASSPNEAPVPDTQY
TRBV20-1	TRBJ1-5	SARSAGGLSNQPQH
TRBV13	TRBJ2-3	ASSLGITGTANTDTQY
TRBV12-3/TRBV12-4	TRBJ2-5	ASSTGDQETQY
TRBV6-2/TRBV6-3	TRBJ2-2	ASTTGALAGPNTGELF
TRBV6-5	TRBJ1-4	ASSYNYAGEKLF
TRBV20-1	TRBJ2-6	SARPLPTHSGANVLT
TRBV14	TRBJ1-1	ASSQLTGQNTEAF
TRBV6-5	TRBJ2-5	ASSYSWGRETQY